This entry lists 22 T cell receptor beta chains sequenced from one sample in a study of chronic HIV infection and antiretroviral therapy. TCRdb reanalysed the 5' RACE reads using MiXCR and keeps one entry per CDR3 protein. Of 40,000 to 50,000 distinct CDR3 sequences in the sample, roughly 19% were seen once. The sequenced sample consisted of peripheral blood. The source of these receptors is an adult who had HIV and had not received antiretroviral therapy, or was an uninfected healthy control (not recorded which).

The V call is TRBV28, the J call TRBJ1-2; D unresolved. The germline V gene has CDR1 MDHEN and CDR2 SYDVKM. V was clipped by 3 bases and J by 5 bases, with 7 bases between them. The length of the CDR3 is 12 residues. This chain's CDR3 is CASSFPEYGYTF. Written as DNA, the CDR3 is TGTGCCAGCAGTTTTCCGGAATATGGCTACACCTTC.

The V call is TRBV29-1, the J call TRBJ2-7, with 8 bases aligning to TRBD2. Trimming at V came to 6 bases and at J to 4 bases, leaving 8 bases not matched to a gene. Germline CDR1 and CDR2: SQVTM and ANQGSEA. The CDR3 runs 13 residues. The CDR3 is CSVRTSRGYEQYF. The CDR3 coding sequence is TGCAGCGTCCGGACTAGCAGGGGTTACGAGCAGTACTTC.

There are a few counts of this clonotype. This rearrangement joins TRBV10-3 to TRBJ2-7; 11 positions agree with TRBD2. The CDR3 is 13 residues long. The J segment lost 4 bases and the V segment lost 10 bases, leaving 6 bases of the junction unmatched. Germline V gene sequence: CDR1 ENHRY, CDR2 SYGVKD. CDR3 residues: CASQGTSGYEQYF. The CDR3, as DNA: TGTGCCAGCCAGGGGACTAGCGGATACGAGCAGTACTTC.

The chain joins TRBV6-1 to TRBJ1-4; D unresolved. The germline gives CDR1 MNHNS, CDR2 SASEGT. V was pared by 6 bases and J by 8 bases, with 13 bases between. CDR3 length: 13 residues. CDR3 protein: CASSHGDGEKLFF. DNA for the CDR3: TGTGCCAGCAGCCACGGGGATGGAGAAAAACTGTTTTTT.

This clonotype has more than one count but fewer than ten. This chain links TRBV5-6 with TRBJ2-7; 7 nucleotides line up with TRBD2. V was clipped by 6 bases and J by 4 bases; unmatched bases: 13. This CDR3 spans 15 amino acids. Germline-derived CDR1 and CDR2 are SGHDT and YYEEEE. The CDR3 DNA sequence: TGTGCCAGCAACCCTCGGGAGGCGCCTGCTTACGAGCAGTACTTC. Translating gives CASNPREAPAYEQYF.

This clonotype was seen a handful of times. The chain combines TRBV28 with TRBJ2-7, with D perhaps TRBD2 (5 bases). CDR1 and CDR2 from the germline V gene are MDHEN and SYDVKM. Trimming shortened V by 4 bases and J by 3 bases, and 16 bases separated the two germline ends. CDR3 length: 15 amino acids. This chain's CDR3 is CASSWPRFGGYEQYF. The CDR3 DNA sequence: TGTGCCAGCAGTTGGCCCCGTTTTGGAGGCTACGAGCAGTACTTC.

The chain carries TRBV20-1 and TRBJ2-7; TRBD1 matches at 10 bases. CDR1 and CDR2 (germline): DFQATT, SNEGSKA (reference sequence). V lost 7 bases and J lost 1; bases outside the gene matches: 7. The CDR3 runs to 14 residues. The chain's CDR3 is CSGGDRGKSYEQYF. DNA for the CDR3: TGCAGTGGAGGGGACAGGGGAAAATCCTACGAGCAGTACTTC.

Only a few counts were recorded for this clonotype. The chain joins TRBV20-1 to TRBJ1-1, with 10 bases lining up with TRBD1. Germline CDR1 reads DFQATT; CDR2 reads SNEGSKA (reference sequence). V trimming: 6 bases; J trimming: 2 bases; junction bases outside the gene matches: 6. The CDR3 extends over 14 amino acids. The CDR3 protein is CSAWDRGTNTEAFF. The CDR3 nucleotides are TGCAGTGCGTGGGACAGGGGAACCAACACTGAAGCTTTCTTT.

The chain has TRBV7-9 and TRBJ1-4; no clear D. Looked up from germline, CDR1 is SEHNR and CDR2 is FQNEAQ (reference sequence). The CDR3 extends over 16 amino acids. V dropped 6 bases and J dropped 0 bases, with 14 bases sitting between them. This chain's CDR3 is CASSSSDPATNEKLFF. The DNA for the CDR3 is TGTGCCAGCAGTTCCTCGGACCCTGCAACTAATGAAAAACTGTTTTTT.

This CDR3 is CASRKTPSTDTQYF. CDR3 nucleotide sequence: TGCGCCAGCAGGAAGACTCCGAGCACAGATACGCAGTATTTT. The chain carries TRBV5-1 and TRBJ2-3; D uncertain. The CDR3 runs 14 residues. From germline, CDR1 is SGHRS and CDR2 YFSETQ. V lost 5 bases to trimming and J lost 0 bases, with 10 bases between them.

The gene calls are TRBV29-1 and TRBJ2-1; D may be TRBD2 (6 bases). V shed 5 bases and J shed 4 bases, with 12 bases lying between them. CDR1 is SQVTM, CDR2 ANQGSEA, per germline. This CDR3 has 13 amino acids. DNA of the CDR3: TGCAGCGTTACATCCAGCGGGTACAATGAGCAGTTCTTC. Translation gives CSVTSSGYNEQFF.

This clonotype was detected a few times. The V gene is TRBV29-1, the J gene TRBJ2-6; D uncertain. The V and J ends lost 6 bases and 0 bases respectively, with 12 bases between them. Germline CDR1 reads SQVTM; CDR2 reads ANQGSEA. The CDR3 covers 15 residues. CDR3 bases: TGCAGCGTCGCGCAGTCAAGCTCTGGGGCCAACGTCCTGACTTTC. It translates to CSVAQSSSGANVLTF.

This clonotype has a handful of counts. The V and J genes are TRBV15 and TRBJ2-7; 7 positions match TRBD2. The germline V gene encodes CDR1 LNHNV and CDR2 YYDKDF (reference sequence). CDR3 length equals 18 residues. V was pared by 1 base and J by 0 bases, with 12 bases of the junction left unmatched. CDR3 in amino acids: CATSRGFGGSTSSYEQYF. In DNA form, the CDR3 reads TGTGCCACCAGCAGAGGTTTTGGCGGGAGCACTTCCTCCTACGAGCAGTACTTC.

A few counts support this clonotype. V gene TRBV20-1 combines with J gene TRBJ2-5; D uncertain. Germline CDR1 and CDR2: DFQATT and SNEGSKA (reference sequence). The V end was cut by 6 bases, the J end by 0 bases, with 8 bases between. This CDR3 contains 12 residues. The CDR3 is CSASLYQETQYF. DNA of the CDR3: TGCAGTGCCTCGTTGTACCAAGAGACCCAGTACTTC.

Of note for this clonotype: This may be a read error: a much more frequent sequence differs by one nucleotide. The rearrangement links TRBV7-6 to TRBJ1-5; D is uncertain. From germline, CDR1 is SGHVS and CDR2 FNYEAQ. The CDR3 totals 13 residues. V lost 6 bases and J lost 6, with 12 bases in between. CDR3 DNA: TGTGCCAGCAGGTTTGGTCCGGGTCAGCCCCAGCATTTT. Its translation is CASRFGPGQPQHF. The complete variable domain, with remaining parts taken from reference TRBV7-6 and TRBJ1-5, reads GAGVSQSPRYKVTKRGQDVALRCDPISGHVSLYWYRQALGQGPEFLTYFNYEAQQDKSGLPNDRFSAERPEGSISTLTIQRTEQRDSAMYRCASRFGPGQPQHFGDGTRLSIL.

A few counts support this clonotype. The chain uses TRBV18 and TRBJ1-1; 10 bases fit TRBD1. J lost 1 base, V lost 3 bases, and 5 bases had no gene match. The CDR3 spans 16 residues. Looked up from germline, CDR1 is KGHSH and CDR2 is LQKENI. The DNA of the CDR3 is TGTGCCAGCTCACCCCTGGGACAGGGGAAGAACACTGAAGCTTTCTTT. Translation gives CASSPLGQGKNTEAFF.

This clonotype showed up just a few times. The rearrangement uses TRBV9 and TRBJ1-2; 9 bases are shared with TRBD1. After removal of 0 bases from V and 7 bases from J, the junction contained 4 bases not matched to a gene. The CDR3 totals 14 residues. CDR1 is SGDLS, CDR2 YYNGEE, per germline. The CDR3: CASSVEGQGFGYTF. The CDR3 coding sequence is TGTGCCAGCAGCGTAGAAGGACAGGGGTTTGGCTACACCTTC.

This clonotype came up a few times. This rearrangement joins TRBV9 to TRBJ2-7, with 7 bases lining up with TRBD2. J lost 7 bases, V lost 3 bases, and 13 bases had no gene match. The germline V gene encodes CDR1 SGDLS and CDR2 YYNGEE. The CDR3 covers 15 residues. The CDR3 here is CASSGPGTTIGEQYF. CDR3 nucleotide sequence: TGTGCCAGCAGCGGGCCCGGGACTACAATCGGGGAGCAGTACTTC.

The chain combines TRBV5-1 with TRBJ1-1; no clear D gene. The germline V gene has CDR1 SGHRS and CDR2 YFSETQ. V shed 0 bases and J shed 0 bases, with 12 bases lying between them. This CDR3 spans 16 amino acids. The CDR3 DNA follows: TGCGCCAGCAGCTTGGGATCATCTATAGTGAACACTGAAGCTTTCTTT. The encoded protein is CASSLGSSIVNTEAFF.

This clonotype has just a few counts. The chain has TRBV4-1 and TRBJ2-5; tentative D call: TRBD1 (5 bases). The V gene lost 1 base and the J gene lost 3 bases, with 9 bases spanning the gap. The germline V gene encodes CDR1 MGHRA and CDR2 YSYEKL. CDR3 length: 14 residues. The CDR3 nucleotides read TGCGCCAGCAGCCAAGTGGGGCGAGAAGAGACCCAGTACTTC. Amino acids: CASSQVGREETQYF.

The CDR3 loop reads CSALGSHSYEQYF. For the CDR3, the DNA is TGCAGTGCCCTAGGGTCCCACTCCTACGAGCAGTACTTC. The V gene is TRBV20-1, the J gene TRBJ2-7; D gene unclear. The CDR3 loop spans 13 amino acids. V was cut by 6 bases and J by 0 bases, with 12 bases left in between. Germline CDR1 and CDR2: DFQATT and SNEGSKA (reference sequence).

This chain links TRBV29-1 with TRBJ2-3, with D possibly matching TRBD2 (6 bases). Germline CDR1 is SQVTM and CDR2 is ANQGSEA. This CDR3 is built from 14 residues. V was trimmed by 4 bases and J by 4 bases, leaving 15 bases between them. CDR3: CSVVGLQMADTQYF. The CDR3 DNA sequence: TGCAGCGTTGTGGGACTCCAAATGGCAGATACGCAGTATTTT.